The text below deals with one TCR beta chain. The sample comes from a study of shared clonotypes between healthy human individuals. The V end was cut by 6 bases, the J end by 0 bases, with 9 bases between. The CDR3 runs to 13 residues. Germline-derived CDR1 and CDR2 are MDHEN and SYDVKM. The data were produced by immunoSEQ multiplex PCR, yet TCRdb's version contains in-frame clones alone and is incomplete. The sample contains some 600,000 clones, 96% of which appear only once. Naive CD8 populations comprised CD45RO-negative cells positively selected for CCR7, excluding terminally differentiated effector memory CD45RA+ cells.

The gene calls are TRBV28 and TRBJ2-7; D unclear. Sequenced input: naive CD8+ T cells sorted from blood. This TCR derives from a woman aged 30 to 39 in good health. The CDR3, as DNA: TGTGCCAGCAGAAGGGTCAGCTCCTACGAGCAGTACTTC. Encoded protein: CASRRVSSYEQYF.